This TCR beta chain was obtained from a study of T cell responses to AZD1222 COVID-19 vaccine. The repertoire was sequenced with immunoSEQ multiplex PCR; TCRdb's copy has only in-frame clones and lacks some. The sample holds roughly 120,000 clones, around nine tenths seen once. The sequence came from an adult in good health. Sample: peripheral blood, taken on day 0 of AZD1222 vaccination.

The CDR3 DNA sequence: TGTGCCAGTAGTCCTAGTCGGGGACAGCAGTTCTTC. Translation gives CASSPSRGQQFF. This chain joins TRBV19 and TRBJ2-1; D assignment may be TRBD1 or TRBD2 (5 bases each). CDR1 and CDR2 (germline): LNHDA, SQIVND (reference sequence). The V end lost 5 bases, the J end lost 11 bases, and 13 bases lay between the germline ends. This CDR3 contains 12 residues.